Described below is a single T cell receptor (beta chain) sequence and its context. These data belong to a study of T cells expressing NK-cell markers. TCRdb reprocessed the 5' RACE reads and reports one entry per CDR3 protein, with no DNA. The sample's table shows approximately 420,000 distinct CDR3 sequences. The length of the CDR3 is 16 residues. Germline V gives CDR1 MNHEY, CDR2 SMNVEV (reference sequence). The TCR originated in a woman aged 50 to 60 in good health. The sample was blood T cells: a sorted CD56 or NKG2C T cell subset, CD4+ or CD8+ T cells, or bulk PBMC T cells (not recorded which). This chain links TRBV27 with TRBJ2-5; with no DNA, the TCRdb D assignment of TRBD1 cannot be verified. CDR3: CASSLGPQLLEETQYF.